This TCR beta chain comes out of a study of PD-1 blockade in mismatch repair-deficient tumors. With regard to this clone: Its specificity is unknown.

This CDR3 region has 14 residues. CDR1 and CDR2 from the germline V gene are SGHTA and FQGTGA. J lost 8 bases, V lost 5 bases, and 8 bases had no gene match. Repertoires were generated with immunoSEQ multiplex PCR, while TCRdb's copy carries only in-frame clones and drops some. The repertoire holds about 9,100 clones, with 85% to 90% as singletons. Study conclusions and caveats: After pembrolizumab, tumor-resident clones rose rapidly, then generally contracted before radiologic responses.

The rearrangement uses TRBV7-3 and TRBJ2-1; TRBD2 agrees at 8 bases. Source: PBMCs, taken 46 to 47 weeks after starting pembrolizumab. The sequence came from an adult with mismatch repair-deficient cancer. CDR3 loop: CASSHGTSRDEQFF. The CDR3 nucleotides are TGTGCCAGCAGCCACGGGACTAGTCGGGATGAGCAGTTCTTC.